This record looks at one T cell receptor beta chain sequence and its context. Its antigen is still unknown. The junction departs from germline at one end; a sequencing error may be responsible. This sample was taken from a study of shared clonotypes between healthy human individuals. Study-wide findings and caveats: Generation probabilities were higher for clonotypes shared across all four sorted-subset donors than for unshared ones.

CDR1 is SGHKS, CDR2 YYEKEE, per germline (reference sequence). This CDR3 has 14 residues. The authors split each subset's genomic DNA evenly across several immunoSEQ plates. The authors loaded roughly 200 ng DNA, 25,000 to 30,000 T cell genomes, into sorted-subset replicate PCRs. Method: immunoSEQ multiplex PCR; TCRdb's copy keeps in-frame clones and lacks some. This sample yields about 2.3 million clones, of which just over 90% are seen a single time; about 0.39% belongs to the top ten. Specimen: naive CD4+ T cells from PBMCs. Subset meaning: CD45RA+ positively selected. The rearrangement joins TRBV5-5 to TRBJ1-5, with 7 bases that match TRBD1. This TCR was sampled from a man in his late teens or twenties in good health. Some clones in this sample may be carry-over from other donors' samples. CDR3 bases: TGTGCCAGCAGCACCTGGGACAGCAGTCAGCCCCAGCATTTT. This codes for CASSTWDSSQPQHF.